The source of this T cell receptor (beta chain) is a study of T cell repertoires in cytomegalovirus infection. Turning to the study itself: Matching HLA type and CMV infection were both indicated by public TCR beta signatures.

A word on this clonotype: Its specificity is not known.

From the reads, TCRdb called clonotypes with MiXCR, one entry per CDR3 protein. The table has about 110,000 distinct CDR3 sequences, 35% to 50% seen once. The germline gives CDR1 SGHTA, CDR2 FQGTGA. The CDR3 runs 13 residues. V dropped 3 bases and J dropped 8 bases, with 11 bases sitting between them. Whole-study results and caveats: Totalled public TCR beta family frequency picked out people who carried CMV plus the relevant HLA.

The TCR was taken from a human donor in good health (CMV status not recorded). Some clones in this sample may be carry-over from other donors' samples. The sequenced sample was CD8+ T cells from cultured PBMCs, obtained from culture after CMV antigen stimulation. The chain combines TRBV7-3 with TRBJ2-1; a possible D gene is TRBD1 (6 bases). CDR3 coding DNA: TGTGCCAGCAGCTTGGGGGCGGTCGATGAGCAGTTCTTC. Translation gives CASSLGAVDEQFF.